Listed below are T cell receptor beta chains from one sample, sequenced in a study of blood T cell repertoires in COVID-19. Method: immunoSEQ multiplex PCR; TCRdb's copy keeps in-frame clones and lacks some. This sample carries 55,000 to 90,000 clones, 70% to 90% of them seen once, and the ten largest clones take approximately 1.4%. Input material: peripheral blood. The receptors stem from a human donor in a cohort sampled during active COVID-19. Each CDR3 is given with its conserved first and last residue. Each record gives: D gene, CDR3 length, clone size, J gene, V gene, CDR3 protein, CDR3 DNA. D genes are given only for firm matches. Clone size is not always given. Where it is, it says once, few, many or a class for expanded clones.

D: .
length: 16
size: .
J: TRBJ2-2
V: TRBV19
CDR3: CASSMQVRANTGELFF
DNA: TGTGCCAGTAGTATGCAGGTCAGGGCGAACACCGGGGAGCTGTTTTTT

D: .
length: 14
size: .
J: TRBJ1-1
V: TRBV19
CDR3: CASSKGREGTEAFF
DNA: TGTGCCAGTAGTAAAGGCAGGGAAGGCACTGAAGCTTTCTTT

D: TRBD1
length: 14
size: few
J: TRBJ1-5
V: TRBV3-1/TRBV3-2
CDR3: CASSLDRGHQPQHF
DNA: TGTGCCAGCAGCCTGGACAGGGGGCATCAGCCCCAGCATTTT

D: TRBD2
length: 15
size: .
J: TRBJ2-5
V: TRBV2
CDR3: CASSSGRAPIGTQYF
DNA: TGTGCCAGCAGTAGCGGGAGGGCTCCAATTGGGACCCAGTACTTC

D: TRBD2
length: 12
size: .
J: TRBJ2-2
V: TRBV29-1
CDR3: CSVRTSTGELFF
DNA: TGCAGCGTCAGGACTAGCACCGGGGAGCTGTTTTTT

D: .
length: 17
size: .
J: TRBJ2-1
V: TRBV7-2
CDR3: CASSSGLGQASYNEQFF
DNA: TGTGCCAGCAGCTCTGGCCTGGGCCAGGCGTCCTACAATGAGCAGTTCTTC

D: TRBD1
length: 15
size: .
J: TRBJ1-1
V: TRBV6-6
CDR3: CASSSTGGVRTEAFF
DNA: TGTGCCAGCAGTTCGACAGGGGGCGTAAGGACTGAAGCTTTCTTT

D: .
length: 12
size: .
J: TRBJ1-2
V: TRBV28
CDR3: CASRGGDYGYTF
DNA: TGTGCCAGCAGGGGGGGGGACTATGGCTACACCTTC

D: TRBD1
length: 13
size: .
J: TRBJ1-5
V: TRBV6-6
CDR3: CASLGGLGQPQHF
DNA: TGTGCCAGCTTAGGGGGCCTTGGGCAGCCCCAGCATTTT

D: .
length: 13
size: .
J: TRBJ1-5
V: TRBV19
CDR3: CASSNRGQQPQHF
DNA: TGTGCCAGTAGCAACCGCGGCCAGCAGCCCCAGCATTTT

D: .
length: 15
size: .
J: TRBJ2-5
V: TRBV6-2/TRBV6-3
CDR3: CASSPSRAYQETQYF
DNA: TGTGCCAGCAGCCCGTCGCGGGCCTACCAAGAGACCCAGTACTTC

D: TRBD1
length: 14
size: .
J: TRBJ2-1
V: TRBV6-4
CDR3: CASSARQGANEQFF
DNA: TGTGCCAGCAGCGCAAGACAGGGGGCGAATGAGCAGTTCTTC

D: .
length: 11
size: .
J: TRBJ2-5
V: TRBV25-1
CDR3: CASSGRETQYF
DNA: TGTGCCAGCAGTGGGAGGGAGACCCAGTACTTC

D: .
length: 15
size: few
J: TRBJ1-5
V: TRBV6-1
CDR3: CASSDWGGSNQPQHF
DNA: TGTGCCAGCAGTGATTGGGGAGGGAGCAATCAGCCCCAGCATTTT

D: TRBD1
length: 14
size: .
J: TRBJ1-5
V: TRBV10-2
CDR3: CASRTGQGDQPQHF
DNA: TGCGCCAGCAGGACCGGACAGGGTGATCAGCCCCAGCATTTT

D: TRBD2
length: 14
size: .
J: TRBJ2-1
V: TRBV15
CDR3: CATRGTSGRNEQFF
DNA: TGTGCCACCAGAGGGACTAGCGGGAGAAATGAGCAGTTCTTC

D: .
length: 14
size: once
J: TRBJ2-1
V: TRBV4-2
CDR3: CASSPEGLGNEQFF
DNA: TGTGCCAGCAGCCCCGAAGGACTCGGCAATGAGCAGTTCTTC

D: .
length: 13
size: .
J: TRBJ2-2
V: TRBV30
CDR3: CAWEPGPTGELFF
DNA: TGTGCCTGGGAGCCAGGGCCGACCGGGGAGCTGTTTTTT